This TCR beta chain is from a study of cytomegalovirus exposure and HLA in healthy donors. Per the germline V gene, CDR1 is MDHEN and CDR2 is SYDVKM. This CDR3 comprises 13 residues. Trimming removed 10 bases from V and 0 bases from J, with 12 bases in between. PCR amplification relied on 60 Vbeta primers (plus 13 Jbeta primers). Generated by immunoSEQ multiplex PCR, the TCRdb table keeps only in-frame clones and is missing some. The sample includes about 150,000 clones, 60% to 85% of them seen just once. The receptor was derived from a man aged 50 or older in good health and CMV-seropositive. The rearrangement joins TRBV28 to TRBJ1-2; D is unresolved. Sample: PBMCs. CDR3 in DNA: TGTGCCACCCCTGGCGGGGCTAACTATGGCTACACCTTC. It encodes CATPGGANYGYTF.